This T cell receptor beta chain was recovered during a study of shared clonotypes between healthy human individuals. The study's findings and limits: With few donors, the genetic and exposure-history diversity represented was limited. Generally, naive subsets came out with larger estimated richness than memory subsets.

Notes on this clone: As yet, its antigen is unknown.

Libraries were prepared by immunoSEQ multiplex PCR; TCRdb keeps only in-frame clonotypes and omits some of them. The sample holds about 2.1 million clones, roughly 91% seen once. V was clipped by 6 bases and J by 2 bases, with 10 bases between them. The CDR3 contains 13 residues. Germline loops: CDR1 SGHTA, CDR2 FQGTGA. Cells designated naive CD8 were CD45RO-negative and were positively selected for CCR7, with terminally differentiated effector memory CD45RA+ cells excluded. Each donor was a Caucasian adult residing in Nashville, Tennessee. This sequence was found in a man younger than 35 in good health. Some clones in this sample may be carry-over from other donors' samples. The chain joins TRBV7-3 to TRBJ1-1; D is ambiguous. The source material was naive CD8+ T cells from PBMCs. Here the CDR3 reads CASRYRLNTEAFF. DNA of the CDR3: TGTGCCAGCAGATACCGTCTAAACACTGAAGCTTTCTTT. Filled out from reference TRBV7-3 and TRBJ1-1, the complete variable domain reads GAGVSQTPSNKVTEKGKYVELRCDPISGHTALYWYRQSLGQGPEFLIYFQGTGAADDSGLPNDRFFAVRPEGSVSTLKIQRTERGDSAVYLCASRYRLNTEAFFGQGTRLTVV.